This T cell receptor (beta chain) originates from a study of cytomegalovirus exposure and HLA in healthy donors. Overall study findings and caveats: A list of 150 to 200 TCR beta chains associated with cytomegalovirus was given. Most sequenced TCRs were rare (though some public TCRs occurred in many donors). It was reported that the classifier diagnosed cytomegalovirus status with high specificity and sensitivity in both the original and validation cohorts.

Clones were sequenced by immunoSEQ multiplex PCR, and TCRdb holds only the in-frame ones, with some missing. This table has a few hundred thousand clones, around 91% appearing once. The validation cohort, a group of 120 subjects, included the donors and was separate from the roughly 670-subject first cohort. Germline V gene sequence: CDR1 MNHNY, CDR2 SVGAGI (reference sequence). CDR3 size: 15 residues. V lost 3 bases to trimming and J lost 7 bases; unmatched junction nucleotides: 7. For this clone: What it recognizes is unknown.

Input material: PBMCs. This clonotype was sampled from a woman younger than 30 in good health and CMV-seronegative. V is TRBV6-6 and J is TRBJ2-1; the match to TRBD1 covers 9 bases. CDR3 sequence (DNA): TGTGCCAGCAGTTATAGGACAGGGGCAGGAAATGAGCAGTTCTTC. Translation gives CASSYRTGAGNEQFF.